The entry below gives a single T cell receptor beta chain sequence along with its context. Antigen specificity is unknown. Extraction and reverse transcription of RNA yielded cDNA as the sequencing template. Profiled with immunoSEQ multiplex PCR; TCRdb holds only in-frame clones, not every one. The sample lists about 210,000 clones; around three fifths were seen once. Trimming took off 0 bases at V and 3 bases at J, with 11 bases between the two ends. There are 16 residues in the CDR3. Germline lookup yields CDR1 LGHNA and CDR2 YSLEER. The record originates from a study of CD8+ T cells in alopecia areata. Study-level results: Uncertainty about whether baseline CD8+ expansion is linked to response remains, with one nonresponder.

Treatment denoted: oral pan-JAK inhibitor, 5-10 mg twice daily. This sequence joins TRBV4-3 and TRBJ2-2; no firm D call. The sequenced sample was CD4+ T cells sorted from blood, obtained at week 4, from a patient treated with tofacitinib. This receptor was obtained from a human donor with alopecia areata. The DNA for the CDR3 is TGCGCCAGCAGCCAAGAAGGCAGGAAGTACACCGGGGAGCTGTTTTTT. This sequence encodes CASSQEGRKYTGELFF.